This T cell receptor (beta chain) was sequenced for a study of T cells in Graves' hyperthyroidism and ophthalmopathy (dated by TCRdb to 2018 to 2020). Study-wide context: Peripheral blood samples were taken at initial diagnosis, before any treatment was given. TCR V-J signatures able to tell the groups apart were searched for in a discovery cohort of 100 or so patients, of whom around 42 had Graves' ophthalmopathy and some 60 had stable Graves' hyperthyroidism. Prospective prediction of ophthalmopathy was tested in an independent validation cohort of 18 to 20 hyperthyroidism patients and 15 to 17 patients who later progressed to ophthalmopathy. The 100 or so discovery patients were divided at random into training and test sets in a 7:3 ratio. In addition, the study compared T-cell repertoires in thyroid tissue and in blood from five to seven Graves' hyperthyroidism patients. After sampling, hyperthyroidism patients received methimazole starting at 30 mg daily, and ophthalmopathy patients received high-dose intravenous methylprednisolone. The paper describes TCR Vbeta CDR3 sequencing of around 140 peripheral blood samples, made up of under 50 ophthalmopathy patients, some 76 hyperthyroidism patients and 17 progressor patients. Points the paper makes about the study in general: In validation, progression to ophthalmopathy was predicted by the model with 70.59% sensitivity and approximately 78% specificity, a median of approximately 6.5 months before onset. Blood samples also contained most of the expanded thyroid clonotypes (frequency above 0.001), which suggests that blood repertoires may reflect thyroid immune responses. A model built on a 13 V-J signature distinguished ophthalmopathy from stable hyperthyroidism, reaching over 85% sensitivity and 81.08% specificity in cross-validation and 80%/75% in testing. No statistical method was used to fix the sample size in advance, and group allocation was not hidden from the investigators.

Hyperthyroidism patients were newly diagnosed, had a disease duration of under 2 months, and were aged 18 to 65 years. Any patient with an uncontrolled infection, another autoimmune disease, pregnancy or lactation was excluded. Diagnoses relied on clinical symptoms, serum thyroxine and TRAb, thyroid ultrasound and orbital computed tomography. For progressor patients, blood was drawn at the first diagnosis of hyperthyroidism, before any ophthalmopathy symptoms had appeared. Ficoll-Paque density gradient centrifugation was used to isolate PBMCs from under 11 ml of fresh peripheral blood. Progressor patients were defined as those initially diagnosed with Graves' hyperthyroidism in whom ophthalmopathy developed during follow-up. Trizol reagent was used to extract total RNA, and RNA quality was then checked on an Agilent 2100 Bioanalyzer. TCR beta CDR3 regions were amplified from RNA transcripts. A first-round RT-PCR of the TCR CDR3 used the HTBI primer set with the Qiagen OneStep RT-PCR kit. A second multiplex PCR round built the libraries, followed by size selection and purification. Sequencing of the libraries was done on an Illumina HiSeq2000 using paired-end 100 bp reads. Per the authors' processing: SOAPnuke was used to process the raw data, throwing out any read that contained adapters or uncalled bases, had a mean Phred below 15, or lacked an exact constant-primer or identifier match. COPE v1.2.5 was used to merge high-quality paired reads, and clonotypes were defined as unique nucleotide sequences. MiTCR v1.1 was used to align the clonotypes against IMGT TRBV, TRBD and TRBJ reference segments. The analysis included only V-J combinations with a frequency above 0.0001, which together covered approximately 99% of the repertoires. The TCS score was defined as the ratio of F50 (clonal expansion) to E x V (chaos), calculated using BLOSUM62-based TCRdist between CDR3 peptides within each V-J. Welch's t-statistics and random forest reduced some 510 V-J features to 13, which were used in a naive Bayes classifier (R e1071). TCRdb's own reprocessing of the public reads used fastp at Q25 and MiXCR and kept productive beta chains. A single entry per CDR3 protein holds the most common genes and DNA from its merged rows. TCRdb's processing, not the authors' own work, is the source of the V and J calls. For this sample there are 250,000 to 300,000 distinct CDR3 sequences; about 14% appear just once. The ten largest clones add up to approximately 12% of the sample.

This clonotype showed up just a few times. No antigen is known for it. This clone may be a read error of a much larger clone one base away. The sequence was obtained from a woman aged 40 to 50 with Graves' hyperthyroidism that later progressed to Graves' ophthalmopathy. Sequencing was done on a sample of blood.

The CDR3 here reads CAIQEASDTQYF. The sequenced DNA: TGTGCCATTCAGGAGGCGTCAGATACGCAGTATTTT. The sequence is built from TRBV10-3 and TRBJ2-3, with TRBD2 as a weak D call on 5 bases. Deletion took 9 bases off V and 4 bases off J, with a span of 11 bases between the germline ends. Taken from cysteine to phenylalanine, the CDR3 has 12 residues. Only the CDR3 DNA is retained, 36 bases long and in frame from the first base. From the germline V gene, CDR1 is ENHRY and CDR2 is SYGVKD.